The 3 T cell receptor beta chains below were found in one sample sequenced in a study of memory CD4+ T cells and cytomegalovirus serostatus. Repertoires were generated with immunoSEQ multiplex PCR, while TCRdb's copy carries only in-frame clones and drops some. Among some 52,000 clones listed, 80% to 85% were seen once. The sort gate was single viable CD3+CD4+CD8-CD45RO+ cells for memory CD4+ T cells. What was sequenced was memory CD4+ T cells from blood. Every receptor here comes from an adult in good health and CMV-seropositive.

This chain links TRBV5-6 with TRBJ1-1; D is uncertain. Germline lookup yields CDR1 SGHDT and CDR2 YYEEEE. The CDR3 runs to 13 residues. V lost 1 base, J lost 5 bases, and 9 bases lay in between. CDR3 protein: CASSLPSYTEAFF. CDR3 nucleotides: TGTGCCAGCAGCTTGCCCAGTTATACTGAAGCTTTCTTT.

The CDR3 DNA follows: TGTGCCAGTAGGGGCCTAGGGGGTCAGCCCCAGCATTTT. It codes for CASRGLGGQPQHF. The genes are TRBV19 and TRBJ1-5, with a possible D match to TRBD1 (6 bases). This CDR3 has 13 amino acids. Germline V gives CDR1 LNHDA, CDR2 SQIVND (reference sequence). Trimming took off 6 bases at V and 6 bases at J, with 12 bases between the two ends.

As to this clone: The same CDR3 also results from other DNA sequences found in this sample. The genes are TRBV28 and TRBJ2-2; D perhaps matches TRBD2 (5 bases). The CDR3 runs 13 residues. Trimming left V 8 bases short and J 1 base short, with 8 bases between. Germline-derived CDR1 and CDR2 are MDHEN and SYDVKM. CDR3 coding DNA: TGTGCCAGCCGTGAGGGGAACACCGGGGAGCTGTTTTTT. Translated, it gives CASREGNTGELFF. Complete variable domain (other parts from reference TRBV28 and TRBJ2-2): DVKVTQSSRYLVKRTGEKVFLECVQDMDHENMFWYRQDPGLGLRLIYFSYDVKMKEKGDIPEGYSVSREKKERFSLILESASTNQTSMYLCASREGNTGELFFGEGSRLTVL.